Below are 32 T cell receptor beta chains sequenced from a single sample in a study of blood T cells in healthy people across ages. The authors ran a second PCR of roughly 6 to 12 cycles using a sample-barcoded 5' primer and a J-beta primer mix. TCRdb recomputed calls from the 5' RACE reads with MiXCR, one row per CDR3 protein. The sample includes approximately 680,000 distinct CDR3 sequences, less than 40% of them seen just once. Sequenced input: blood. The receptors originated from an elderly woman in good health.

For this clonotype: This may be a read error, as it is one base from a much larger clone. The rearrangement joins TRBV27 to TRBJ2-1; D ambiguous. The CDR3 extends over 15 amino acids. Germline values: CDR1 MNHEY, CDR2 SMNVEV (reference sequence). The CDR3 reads CACSWSRATYNEQFF. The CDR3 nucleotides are TGTGCCTGCAGTTGGAGTAGGGCTACCTACAATGAGCAGTTCTTC.

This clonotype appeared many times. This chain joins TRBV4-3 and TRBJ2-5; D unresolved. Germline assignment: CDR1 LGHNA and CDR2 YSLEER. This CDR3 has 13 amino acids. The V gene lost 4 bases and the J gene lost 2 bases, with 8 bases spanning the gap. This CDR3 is CASSRILQETQYF. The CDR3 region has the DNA TGCGCCAGCAGCCGCATACTACAAGAGACCCAGTACTTC.

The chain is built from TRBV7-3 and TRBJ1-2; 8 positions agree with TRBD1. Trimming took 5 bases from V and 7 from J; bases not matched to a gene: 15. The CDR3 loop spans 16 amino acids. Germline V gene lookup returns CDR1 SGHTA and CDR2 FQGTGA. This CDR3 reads CASSPPKTGGSGGYTF. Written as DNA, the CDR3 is TGTGCCAGCAGCCCCCCAAAAACAGGGGGTAGCGGTGGCTACACCTTC.

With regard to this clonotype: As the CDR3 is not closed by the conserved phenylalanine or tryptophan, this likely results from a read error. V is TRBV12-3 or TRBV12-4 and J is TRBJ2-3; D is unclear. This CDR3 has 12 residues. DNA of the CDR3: TGTGCCAGCAGTTTGACAAGAGATGCGCAGTATTCT. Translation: CASSLTRDAQYS.

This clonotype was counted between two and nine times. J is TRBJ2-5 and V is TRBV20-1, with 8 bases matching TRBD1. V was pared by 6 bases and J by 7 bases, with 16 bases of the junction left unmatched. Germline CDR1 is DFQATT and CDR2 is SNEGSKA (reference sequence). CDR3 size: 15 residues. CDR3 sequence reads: CSAASQGAGWGTQYF. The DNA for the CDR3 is TGCAGTGCAGCGTCCCAGGGGGCTGGTTGGGGGACCCAGTACTTC.

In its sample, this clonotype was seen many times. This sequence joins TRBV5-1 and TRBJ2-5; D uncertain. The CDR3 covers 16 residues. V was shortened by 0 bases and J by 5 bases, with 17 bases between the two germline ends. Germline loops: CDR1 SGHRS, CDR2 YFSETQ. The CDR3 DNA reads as TGCGCCAGCAGCTTGGATGGCTATGGGCCCGGGGAGACCCAGTACTTC. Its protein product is CASSLDGYGPGETQYF.

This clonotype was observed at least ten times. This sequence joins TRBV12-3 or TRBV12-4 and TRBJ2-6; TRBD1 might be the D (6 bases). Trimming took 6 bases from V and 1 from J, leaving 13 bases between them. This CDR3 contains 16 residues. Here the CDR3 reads CASRPARGSGANVLTF. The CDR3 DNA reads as TGTGCCAGCAGGCCAGCCAGGGGATCTGGGGCCAACGTCCTGACTTTC.

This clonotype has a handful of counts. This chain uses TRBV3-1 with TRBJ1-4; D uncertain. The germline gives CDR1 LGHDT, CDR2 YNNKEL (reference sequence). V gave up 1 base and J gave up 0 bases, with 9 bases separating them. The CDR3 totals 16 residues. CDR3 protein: CASSQGTAATNEKLFF. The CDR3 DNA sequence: TGTGCCAGCAGCCAAGGGACGGCAGCAACTAATGAAAAACTGTTTTTT.

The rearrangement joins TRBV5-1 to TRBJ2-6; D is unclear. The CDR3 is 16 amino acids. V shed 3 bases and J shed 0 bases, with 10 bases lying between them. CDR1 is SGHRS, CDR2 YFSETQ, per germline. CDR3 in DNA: TGCGCCAGCAGCTCTGTATTTGCCTCTGGGGCCAACGTCCTGACTTTC. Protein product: CASSSVFASGANVLTF.

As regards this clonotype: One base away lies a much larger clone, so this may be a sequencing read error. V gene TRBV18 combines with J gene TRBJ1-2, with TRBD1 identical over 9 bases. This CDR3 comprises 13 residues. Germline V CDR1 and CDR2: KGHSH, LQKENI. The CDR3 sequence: CVSSGQGSYGYTF. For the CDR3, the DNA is TGTGTCAGCTCAGGACAGGGGTCTTATGGCTACACCTTC.

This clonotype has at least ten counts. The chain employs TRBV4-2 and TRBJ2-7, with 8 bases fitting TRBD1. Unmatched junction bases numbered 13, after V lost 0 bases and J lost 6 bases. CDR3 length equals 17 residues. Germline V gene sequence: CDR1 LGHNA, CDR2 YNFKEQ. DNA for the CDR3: TGTGCCAGCAGCCAAGAAGCTGCCGGGACAGGTCTGTTCGAGCAGTACTTC. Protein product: CASSQEAAGTGLFEQYF.

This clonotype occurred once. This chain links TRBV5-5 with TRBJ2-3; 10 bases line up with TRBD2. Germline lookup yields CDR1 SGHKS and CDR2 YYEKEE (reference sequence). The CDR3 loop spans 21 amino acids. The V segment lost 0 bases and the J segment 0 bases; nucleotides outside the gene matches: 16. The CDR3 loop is CASSLDVLAGGIFSSTDTQYF. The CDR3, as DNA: TGTGCCAGCAGCTTGGACGTCTTAGCGGGAGGCATCTTTTCTAGCACAGATACGCAGTATTTT.

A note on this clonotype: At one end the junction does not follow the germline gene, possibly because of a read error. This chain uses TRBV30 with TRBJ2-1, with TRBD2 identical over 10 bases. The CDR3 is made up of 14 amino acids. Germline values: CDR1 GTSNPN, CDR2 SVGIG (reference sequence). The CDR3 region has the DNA TGTGCCTGGGGGACTAGCGCGTCATACAATGAGCGGTTCTTC. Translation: CAWGTSASYNERFF.

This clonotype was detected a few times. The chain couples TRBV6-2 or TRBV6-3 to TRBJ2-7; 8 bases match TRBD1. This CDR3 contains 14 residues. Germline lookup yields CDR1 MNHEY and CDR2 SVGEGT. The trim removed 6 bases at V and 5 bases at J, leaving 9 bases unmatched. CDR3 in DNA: TGTGCCAGCAGCCAGGGGGCACGGTTGGACGAGCAGTACTTC. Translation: CASSQGARLDEQYF.

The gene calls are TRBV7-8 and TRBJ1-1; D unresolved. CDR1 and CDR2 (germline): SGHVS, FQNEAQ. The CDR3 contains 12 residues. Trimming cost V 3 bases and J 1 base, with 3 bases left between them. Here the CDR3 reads CASSFPNTEAFF. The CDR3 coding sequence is TGTGCCAGCAGCTTCCCGAACACTGAAGCTTTCTTT.

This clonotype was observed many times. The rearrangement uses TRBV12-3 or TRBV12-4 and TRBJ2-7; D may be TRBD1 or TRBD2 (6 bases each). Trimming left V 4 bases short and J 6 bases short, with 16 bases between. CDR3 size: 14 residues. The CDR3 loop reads CASSSGGPPGEQYF. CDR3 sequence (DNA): TGTGCCAGCAGTTCCGGGGGCCCACCAGGCGAGCAGTACTTC.

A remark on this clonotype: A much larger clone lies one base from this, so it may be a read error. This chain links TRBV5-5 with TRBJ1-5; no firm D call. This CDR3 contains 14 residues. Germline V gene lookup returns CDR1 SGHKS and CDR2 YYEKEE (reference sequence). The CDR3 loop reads CASSFADSDQPQHF. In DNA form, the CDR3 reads TGTGCCAGCAGCTTCGCGGATAGCGATCAGCCCCAGCATTTT.

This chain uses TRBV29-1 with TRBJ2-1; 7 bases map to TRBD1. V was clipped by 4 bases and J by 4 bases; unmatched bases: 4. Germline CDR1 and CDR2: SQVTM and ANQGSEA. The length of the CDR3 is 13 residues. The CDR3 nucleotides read TGCAGCGTTGGAACGACAGGGTACAATGAGCAGTTCTTC. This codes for CSVGTTGYNEQFF.

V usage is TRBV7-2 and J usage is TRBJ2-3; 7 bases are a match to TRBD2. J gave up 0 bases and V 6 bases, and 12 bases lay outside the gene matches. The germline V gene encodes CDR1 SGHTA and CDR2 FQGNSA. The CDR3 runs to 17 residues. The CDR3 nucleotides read TGTGCCAGCAGTCCACGGAGGGCCGGGGGGAGCACAGATACGCAGTATTTT. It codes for CASSPRRAGGSTDTQYF.

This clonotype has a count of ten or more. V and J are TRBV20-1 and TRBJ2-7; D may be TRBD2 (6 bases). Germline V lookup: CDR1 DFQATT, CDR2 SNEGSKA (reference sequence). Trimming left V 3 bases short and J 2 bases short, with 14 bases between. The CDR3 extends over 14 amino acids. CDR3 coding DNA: TGCAGTGCTAGTATCGCGGGGACCGCCTACGAGCAGTACTTC. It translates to CSASIAGTAYEQYF.

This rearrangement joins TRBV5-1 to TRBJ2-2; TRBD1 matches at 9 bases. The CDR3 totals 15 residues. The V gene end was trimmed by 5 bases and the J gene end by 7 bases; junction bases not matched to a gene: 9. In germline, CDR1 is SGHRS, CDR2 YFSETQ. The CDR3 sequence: CASSLGQGRVGELFF. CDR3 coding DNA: TGCGCCAGCAGTCTGGGACAGGGAAGAGTCGGGGAGCTGTTTTTT.

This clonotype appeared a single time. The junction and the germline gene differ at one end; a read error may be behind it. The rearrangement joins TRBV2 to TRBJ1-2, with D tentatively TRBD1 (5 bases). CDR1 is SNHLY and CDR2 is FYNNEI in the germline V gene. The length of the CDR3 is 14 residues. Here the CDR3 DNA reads TGTGCCAGCCGTGAGGGGAAAGCTAACCATGGCTACACCTTC. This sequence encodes CASREGKANHGYTF.

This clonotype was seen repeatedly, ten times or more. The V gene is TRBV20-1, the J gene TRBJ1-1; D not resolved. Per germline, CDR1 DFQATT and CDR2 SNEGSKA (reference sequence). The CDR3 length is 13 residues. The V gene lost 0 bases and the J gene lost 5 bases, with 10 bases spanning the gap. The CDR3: CSARDPRETEAFF. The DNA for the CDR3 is TGCAGTGCTAGAGATCCCCGGGAAACTGAAGCTTTCTTT.

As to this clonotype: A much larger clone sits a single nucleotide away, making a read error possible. As DNA, the CDR3 is TGCAGTACTAGCTCGGACAGCCTCCCCCACTATGGCTACACCTTC. This gives the protein CSTSSDSLPHYGYTF. The V call is TRBV20-1, the J call TRBJ1-2; a possible D gene is TRBD1 (6 bases). In germline, CDR1 is DFQATT, CDR2 SNEGSKA (reference sequence). The CDR3 sequence is 15 residues long.

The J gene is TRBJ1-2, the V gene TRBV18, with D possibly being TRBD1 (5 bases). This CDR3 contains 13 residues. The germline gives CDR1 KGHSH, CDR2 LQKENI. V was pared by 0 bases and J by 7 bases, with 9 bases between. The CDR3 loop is CASSPPTAGGYTF. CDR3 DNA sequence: TGTGCCAGCTCACCACCGACAGCAGGTGGCTACACCTTC.

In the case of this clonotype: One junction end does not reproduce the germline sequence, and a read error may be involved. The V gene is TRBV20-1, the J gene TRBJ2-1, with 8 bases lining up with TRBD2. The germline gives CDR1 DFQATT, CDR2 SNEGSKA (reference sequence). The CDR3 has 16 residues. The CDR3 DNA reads TGCGGTGCTAGTGATGGCGGGGGGACATCCCACAATGAGCAGTTCTTC. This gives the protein CGASDGGGTSHNEQFF.

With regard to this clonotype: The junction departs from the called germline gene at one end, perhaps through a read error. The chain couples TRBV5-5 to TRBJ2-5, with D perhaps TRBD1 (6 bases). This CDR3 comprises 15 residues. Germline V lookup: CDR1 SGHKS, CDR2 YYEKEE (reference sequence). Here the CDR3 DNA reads TGTGCCAACAGCCGATCTACAGGGAGATACAATGAGCAGTACTTC. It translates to CANSRSTGRYNEQYF. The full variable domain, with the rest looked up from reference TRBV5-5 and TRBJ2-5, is DAGVTQSPTHLIKTRGQQVTLRCSPISGHKSVSWYQQVLGQGPQFIFQYYEKEERGRGNFPDRFSARQFPNYSSELNVNALLLGDSALYLCANSRSTGRYNEQYFGPGTRLLVL.

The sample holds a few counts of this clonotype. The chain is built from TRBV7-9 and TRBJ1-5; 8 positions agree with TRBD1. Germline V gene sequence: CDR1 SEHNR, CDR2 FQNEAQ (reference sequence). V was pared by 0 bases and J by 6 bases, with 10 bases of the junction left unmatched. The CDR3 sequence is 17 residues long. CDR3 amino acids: CASSLAPVGTGRQPQHF. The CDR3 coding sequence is TGTGCCAGCAGCTTAGCGCCGGTCGGGACAGGTCGTCAGCCCCAGCATTTT. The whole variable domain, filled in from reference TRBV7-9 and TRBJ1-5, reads DTGVSQNPRHKITKRGQNVTFRCDPISEHNRLYWYRQTLGQGPEFLTYFQNEAQLEKSRLLSDRFSAERPKGSFSTLEIQRTEQGDSAMYLCASSLAPVGTGRQPQHFGDGTRLSIL.

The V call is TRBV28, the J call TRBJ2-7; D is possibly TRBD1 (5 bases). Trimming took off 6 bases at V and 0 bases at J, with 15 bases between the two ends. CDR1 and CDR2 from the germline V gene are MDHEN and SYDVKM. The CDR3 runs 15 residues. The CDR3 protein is CASSPRVGLSYEQYF. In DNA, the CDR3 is TGTGCCAGCAGCCCCAGGGTCGGTCTCTCCTACGAGCAGTACTTC.

CDR3 amino acids: CASGGQGAPEQYF. The CDR3 bases are TGTGCCAGCGGGGGGCAGGGGGCGCCTGAGCAGTACTTC. This rearrangement joins TRBV12-3 or TRBV12-4 to TRBJ2-7; 8 positions match TRBD1. This CDR3 comprises 13 residues. With V trimmed by 8 bases and J by 7 bases, 10 bases remained unmatched.

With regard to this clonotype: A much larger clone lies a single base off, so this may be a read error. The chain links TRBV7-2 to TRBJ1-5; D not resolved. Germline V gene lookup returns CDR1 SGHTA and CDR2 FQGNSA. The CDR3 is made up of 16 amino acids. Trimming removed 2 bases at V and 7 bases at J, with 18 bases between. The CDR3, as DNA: TGTGCCAGCAGCTTAAGGCCGCGGCGGGAAGGGCAGCCCCAGCATTTT. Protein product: CASSLRPRREGQPQHF. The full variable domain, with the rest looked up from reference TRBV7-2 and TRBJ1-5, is GAGVSQSPSNKVTEKGKDVELRCDPISGHTALYWYRQSLGQGLEFLIYFQGNSAPDKSGLPSDRFSAERTGGSVSTLTIQRTQQEDSAVYLCASSLRPRREGQPQHFGDGTRLSIL.

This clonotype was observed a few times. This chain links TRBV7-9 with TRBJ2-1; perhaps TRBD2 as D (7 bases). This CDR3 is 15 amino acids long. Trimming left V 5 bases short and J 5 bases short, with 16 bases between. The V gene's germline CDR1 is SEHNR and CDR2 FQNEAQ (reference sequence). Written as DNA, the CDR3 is TGTGCCAGCAGCATGGGGGGGGCCGGGGACAATGAGCAGTTCTTC. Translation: CASSMGGAGDNEQFF.